The T cell receptor beta chain described here comes from a study of CD8 T cells in Susac syndrome (dated by TCRdb to between 2017 and 2020). For context, the study as a whole: Among the sequenced Susac syndrome patients, six had clinically active disease and 8 or 9 were in clinical remission. At the time of blood withdrawal, Susac syndrome patients were either therapy-naive, taking corticosteroids (with some also receiving IVIg), or on IVIg alone. Repertoire sequencing was used to test whether CD8+ T cell activation and differentiation in Susac syndrome was antigen driven. The clonality of the CD8+ T cell repertoire was compared across about a dozen healthy donors, some 14 Susac syndrome patients and roughly 16 multiple sclerosis patients.

RNA was extracted using the RNeasy kit, and about 0.45 to 1 microgram was reverse transcribed with random hexamers. The immunoSEQ multiplex PCR assay, covering 54 Vbeta and 13 Jbeta segments, was used to amplify TCR beta CDR3 regions. Bias from PCR amplification was corrected by using a synthetic template baseline for primer optimization and for computational correction. As for the original processing: Reads were annotated to V, D and J genes according to IMGT and were analyzed with immunoSEQ Analyzer, with only productive sequences retained. To calculate clonality, Shannon entropy was normalized by log2 of the number of productive unique sequences and then subtracted from one. For each patient and control, public and private clones were evaluated within the 100 most prevalent clones. Clones were defined as Susac-specific if absent from the healthy and MS cohorts, from around 1,000 published viral clones and from other ImmuneACCESS disease sequences. TCRdb took the public reads, trimmed them with fastp at Q25, ran MiXCR for clone calling and kept in-frame beta chains. Identical CDR3 proteins give one entry, which carries the most common genes and DNA. TCRdb, rather than the study authors, made the V and J calls. Within this sample are fewer than 90,000 distinct CDR3 sequences, with nearly 95% of them counted one time only. The biggest ten clones account for 0.85% to 1% of the sample.

About this clonotype itself: Its recognized antigen is unknown. No base-level quality is on record; no much larger clone is a single base apart.

The investigation overall reported the following: Fewer than 20 Susac-specific public clones were identified in the total CD8+ repertoire, and 5 or 6 Susac-specific public clones were identified in the CD8+ TEMRA repertoire. Clonal expansion was observed in Susac syndrome CD8+ repertoires, with the highest expansion in CD8+ TEMRA cells and greater expansion in clinically active than in remitting patients. The study acknowledged that relatively few individuals were included in the TCR sequencing and HLA analysis.

Peripheral blood CD8+ and CD4+ T cells from healthy donors, Susac syndrome patients and multiple sclerosis patients were profiled by high-throughput TCR beta sequencing. Recently defined diagnostic criteria for definite or probable disease were met by the Susac syndrome patients. Bulk CD8+ and CD4+ T cells were purified magnetically by negative isolation, whereas CD8+ TEMRA cells were enriched by FACS. Blood was collected in EDTA tubes and processed within 24 hours, with PBMCs isolated through density gradient centrifugation. PBMCs intended for TCR sequencing were frozen in liquid nitrogen and were later thawed in a 37 degrees C water bath. Purity of sorted or isolated CD4+, CD8+ and CD8+ TEMRA cells was at least 90%. The germline V gene encodes CDR1 SGHNT and CDR2 YYREEE (reference sequence). Including cysteine and phenylalanine, the CDR3 has 13 amino acids. Kept here is only the CDR3 DNA, which spans 39 bases and is read in frame from base 1. The junction carries 13 bases between V and J, which are trimmed by 7 bases and 3 bases respectively.

This sequence originates from a human donor with Susac syndrome. Material: CD8+ T cells from PBMCs. The V and J genes are TRBV5-4 and TRBJ1-1; the D gene cannot be named for sure. The CDR3 protein is CASRTGWYTEAFF. The nucleotide sequence is TGTGCCAGCCGGACTGGGTGGTACACTGAAGCTTTCTTT.